This passage covers 16 T cell receptor beta chains from one sample sequenced in a study of T-cell reconstitution after alpha-beta-depleted transplantation in children. Molecular barcoding with unique molecular identifiers was used for the TCRbeta library. TCRdb ran MiXCR on the PCR reads and lists one entry per CDR3 protein. The repertoire consists of over 400,000 distinct CDR3 sequences, with roughly 43% occurring once and the leading ten covering 25% to 30%. The material sequenced was PBMCs, taken before TCRalphabeta/CD19-depleted stem cell transplant. The receptors originated from a girl aged 2-10 years with aplastic anemia, due to receive a stem cell transplant.

This clonotype occurred a few times. This chain links TRBV27 with TRBJ2-3, with D possibly being TRBD1 or TRBD2 (5 bases each). V was pared by 3 bases and J by 12 bases, with 19 bases between. This CDR3 region has 14 residues. Looked up from germline, CDR1 is MNHEY and CDR2 is SMNVEV (reference sequence). DNA of the CDR3: TGTGCCAGCAGTTTGGGCCAGACCGGGACCCCCCAGTATTTT. This translates into CASSLGQTGTPQYF.

This chain links TRBV18 with TRBJ2-7, with TRBD1 as a possible D gene (6 bases). Germline CDR1 and CDR2: KGHSH and LQKENI. The CDR3 has 13 residues. V lost 4 bases and J lost 6, with 13 bases in between. CDR3 bases: TGTGCCAGCTCACACCCCAGGGGCGGCGAGCAGTACTTC. This encodes CASSHPRGGEQYF.

This clonotype was seen many times. The rearrangement joins TRBV20-1 to TRBJ2-1; 10 positions match TRBD2. The germline CDR1 and CDR2 sequences are DFQATT and SNEGSKA (reference sequence). V lost 2 bases, J lost 5 bases, and 6 bases stayed unmatched. The CDR3 contains 15 residues. CDR3 region: CSARLAGVRDNEQFF. Here the CDR3 DNA reads TGCAGTGCTAGACTAGCGGGAGTTCGGGACAATGAGCAGTTCTTC.

This clonotype was recorded at least ten times. The gene calls are TRBV29-1 and TRBJ2-1; D gene ambiguous. V was shortened by 0 bases and J by 10 bases, with 10 bases between the two germline ends. CDR1 is SQVTM and CDR2 is ANQGSEA in the germline V gene. The CDR3 has 12 residues. The CDR3 nucleotides are TGCAGCGTTGAAGAGGGGAATTTCGAGCAGTTCTTC. Its translation is CSVEEGNFEQFF.

This clonotype has only a few counts. The V call is TRBV20-1, the J call TRBJ2-2; possible D gene TRBD2, 6 bases. CDR3 length: 16 residues. Trimming pared 5 bases from V and 5 bases from J, leaving 21 bases between. Per germline, CDR1 DFQATT and CDR2 SNEGSKA (reference sequence). DNA of the CDR3: TGCAGTGCTGTCAACATTTCGGGACTCCTAACCGGGGAGCTGTTTTTT. Its protein is CSAVNISGLLTGELFF.

This clonotype occurred many times. V and J are TRBV5-1 and TRBJ2-2; 7 nucleotides match TRBD2. CDR3 size: 16 residues. The V segment lost 2 bases and the J segment 7 bases; nucleotides outside the gene matches: 11. The V gene's germline CDR1 is SGHRS and CDR2 YFSETQ. The CDR3 loop reads CASSFGLLATNGELFF. The CDR3 DNA reads as TGCGCCAGCAGCTTTGGGTTACTAGCGACTAACGGGGAGCTGTTTTTT. The whole variable domain, remainder taken from reference TRBV5-1 and TRBJ2-2, is KAGVTQTPRYLIKTRGQQVTLSCSPISGHRSVSWYQQTPGQGLQFLFEYFSETQRNKGNFPGRFSGRQFSNSRSEMNVSTLELGDSALYLCASSFGLLATNGELFFGEGSRLTVL.

This clonotype has a handful of counts. The CDR3 is CASSLAPGAGGADTQYF. Written as DNA, the CDR3 is TGTGCCAGCAGCTTAGCGCCCGGAGCGGGAGGTGCAGATACGCAGTATTTT. This chain links TRBV7-2 with TRBJ2-3; 9 nucleotides agree with TRBD2. The CDR3 runs 17 residues. Germline trimming cut 0 bases from V and 4 bases from J; bases unmatched to any gene: 8. The germline CDR1 and CDR2 sequences are SGHTA and FQGNSA.

The chain carries TRBV27 and TRBJ2-7; TRBD2 agrees at 9 bases. The CDR3 contains 16 residues. CDR1 is MNHEY and CDR2 is SMNVEV in the germline V gene (reference sequence). Germline trimming cut 2 bases from V and 4 bases from J; bases unmatched to any gene: 9. CDR3 sequence: CASSLMGGRDWYEQYF. The CDR3 DNA reads TGTGCCAGCAGTTTAATGGGCGGGAGGGATTGGTACGAGCAGTACTTC.

The chain employs TRBV20-1 and TRBJ1-6, with unresolved D. The length of the CDR3 is 14 residues. Germline loops: CDR1 DFQATT, CDR2 SNEGSKA (reference sequence). V lost 6 bases and J lost 5, with 14 bases in between. The CDR3: CSARPDWDNSPLHF. DNA for the CDR3: TGCAGTGCGAGGCCGGACTGGGATAATTCACCCCTCCACTTT.

The chain couples TRBV20-1 to TRBJ1-5, with TRBD1 identical over 9 bases. CDR1 is DFQATT, CDR2 SNEGSKA, per germline (reference sequence). CDR3 length: 12 residues. J lost 6 bases, V lost 5 bases, and 2 bases had no gene match. CDR3: CSAGTGSQPQHF. CDR3 sequence (DNA): TGCAGTGCTGGGACAGGGAGTCAGCCCCAGCATTTT.

This clonotype was found many times. The V gene is TRBV12-3 or TRBV12-4, the J gene TRBJ1-5; tentative D call: TRBD1 (5 bases). This CDR3 comprises 15 residues. V was clipped by 0 bases and J by 2 bases, with 8 bases between them. The DNA for the CDR3 is TGTGCCAGCAGTTTAGCGGGGCAGGGCAATCAGCCCCAGCATTTT. It specifies CASSLAGQGNQPQHF.

The rearrangement links TRBV19 to TRBJ2-1, with 11 bases lining up with TRBD2. Germline trimming cut 5 bases from V and 8 bases from J; bases unmatched to any gene: 17. The CDR3 has 18 residues. From germline, CDR1 is LNHDA and CDR2 SQIVND (reference sequence). The CDR3 spells CASSPGRLAGGPGDEQFF. In DNA, the CDR3 is TGTGCCAGTAGTCCGGGCCGATTAGCGGGAGGGCCGGGGGATGAGCAGTTCTTC.

In its sample, this clonotype was seen many times. V is TRBV15 and J is TRBJ2-1, with 9 bases identical to TRBD1. The CDR3 contains 15 residues. V dropped 2 bases and J dropped 5; count of bases not matched to a gene: 4. CDR1 and CDR2 from the germline V gene are LNHNV and YYDKDF (reference sequence). CDR3 nucleotide sequence: TGTGCCACCAGCAGAACCGGGACAGGGAACAATGAGCAGTTCTTC. Translating gives CATSRTGTGNNEQFF.

DNA of the CDR3: TGTGCCAGCAGCCAAGATGGGCAGTTTGCCTCCTACGAGCAGTACTTC. Protein product: CASSQDGQFASYEQYF. The V gene is TRBV4-2, the J gene TRBJ2-7; D unclear. Per germline, CDR1 LGHNA and CDR2 YNFKEQ. V lost 0 bases to trimming and J lost 0 bases, with 12 bases between them. The length of the CDR3 is 16 residues.

This clonotype was counted ten times or more. J is TRBJ2-5 and V is TRBV5-1, with 12 bases fitting TRBD2. The germline V gene has CDR1 SGHRS and CDR2 YFSETQ. The CDR3 totals 18 residues. The V segment lost 5 bases and the J segment 2 bases; nucleotides outside the gene matches: 13. CDR3 nucleotide sequence: TGCGCCAGCAGTAGACACTTCTACGGGACTAGCGGGCAAGAGACCCAGTACTTC. Translation gives CASSRHFYGTSGQETQYF.

The chain employs TRBV25-1 and TRBJ2-7; 9 bases align to TRBD1. The ends lost 2 bases at V and 7 bases at J; junction bases unmatched: 12. The CDR3 is 16 residues long. Germline lookup yields CDR1 MGHDK and CDR2 SYGVNS. CDR3 sequence (DNA): TGTGCCAGCAGTGAAAGAACAGGGGGCCCCTATCAGGAGCAGTACTTC. It codes for CASSERTGGPYQEQYF.